These T cell receptor beta chains were read from a single sample in a study of T cell responses to AZD1222 COVID-19 vaccine. Sequencing used immunoSEQ multiplex PCR; TCRdb keeps in-frame clones, though not all of them. The sample shows 200,000 or so clones, around nine tenths of them seen only once. The sequencing used peripheral blood, collected on day 0 of AZD1222 vaccination. These TCRs come from an adult in good health. Each CDR3 is given without its conserved first and last residue. The order of the fields is V gene, J gene, CDR3 protein.

>TRBV24-1|TRBJ2-7
ATSDLREQRQY
>TRBV29-1|TRBJ1-2
SVDRDREGYGYT
>TRBV9|TRBJ2-1
ASSALPNEQF
>TRBV5-1|TRBJ2-7
ASSRLDSGGAGYEQY
>TRBV6-5|TRBJ2-4
ASRQIAAPGDIQY
>TRBV6-5|TRBJ2-7
ASSYSTVSYEQY
>TRBV6-5|TRBJ1-1
ASSYSLNRVNTEAF
>TRBV21-1|TRBJ1-1
ASSTDRQTMNTEAF
>TRBV6-1|TRBJ2-2
ASSEKLGLVYPGELF
>TRBV4-3|TRBJ2-2
ASSQGPLIETLNTGELF
>TRBV19|TRBJ1-3
ASSLSTGQGGGNTIY
>TRBV5-5|TRBJ1-6
ASNPPRQLNSPLH
>TRBV29-1|TRBJ1-2
SVGGDREVYGYT
>TRBV9|TRBJ1-2
ASSSRDPYGYT
>TRBV23-1|TRBJ2-3
ASSPPPRGGPDTQY
>TRBV4-1|TRBJ2-7
ASSQVRSSYEQY
>TRBV30|TRBJ1-1
AWLVRGTEAF
>TRBV4-2|TRBJ2-7
ASSQTPQVYEQY
>TRBV9|TRBJ2-1
ASSVAPAGSGGYNEQF
>TRBV6-2/TRBV6-3|TRBJ2-1
ASSYSTWRGEQF
>TRBV28|TRBJ1-5
ASSSPAGHSSNQPQH
>TRBV27|TRBJ1-2
ASSSRGRGRGGYT
>TRBV28|TRBJ2-3
ASSLAGSTDTQY
>TRBV27|TRBJ1-2
ASSLSTGADGYT
>TRBV6-2/TRBV6-3|TRBJ2-3
ASSQGAGGDTQY
>TRBV29-1|TRBJ2-5
SVVNIYQETQY
>TRBV27|TRBJ1-5
ASSSQQTGNQPQH
>TRBV4-1|TRBJ2-7
ASSQASAYEQY
>TRBV2|TRBJ1-2
ASSAADWYGYT
>TRBV6-7|TRBJ1-5
ASSLSRPRA
>TRBV11-2|TRBJ1-1
ASRPRREGTEAF
>TRBV7-9|TRBJ1-2
ASRRGQRYGYT
>TRBV2|TRBJ1-5
ASRQDPTINQPQH
>TRBV6-1|TRBJ2-6
ASSEAGAGANVLT
>TRBV30|TRBJ2-7
AWGPLRGVYEQY
>TRBV4-1|TRBJ1-1
ASSPGTGGSEAF
>TRBV18|TRBJ1-1
ASSPGQGLNTEAF
>TRBV5-1|TRBJ1-5
ASSQGTAINQPQH
>TRBV5-1|TRBJ1-3
ASSLDGGTGNTIY
>TRBV19|TRBJ2-4
ASSIFLFGSKNIQY
>TRBV5-1|TRBJ2-7
ASSLGTASSYEQY
>TRBV19|TRBJ2-7
ASSIASDNTYEQY
>TRBV10-3|TRBJ1-1
ATTRVGNTEAF
>TRBV5-6|TRBJ2-2
ASSINRGRTGELF
>TRBV4-1|TRBJ2-7
ASSLDDRGQYEQY
>TRBV9|TRBJ2-1
ASSVLSGSYNEQF
>TRBV7-2|TRBJ2-2
ASSLLAATGELF
>TRBV7-6|TRBJ2-3
ASSFRQDTQY
>TRBV7-9|TRBJ1-2
ASSLVPENYGYT
>TRBV27|TRBJ1-6
ASSFARANSPLH
>TRBV4-1|TRBJ2-7
ASSPVVRQGIYEQY
>TRBV2|TRBJ1-6
ASSESGGNSPLH
>TRBV19|TRBJ2-1
ASRPGQGSFDEQF